The rows below give T cell receptor beta chains drawn from one sample of a study of long-term antiretroviral therapy in people with HIV. Clones were sequenced by immunoSEQ multiplex PCR, and TCRdb holds only the in-frame ones, with some missing. Of about 18,000 clones in the sample, about 77% were seen once. Specimen: unsorted PBMCs, collected at the start of antiretroviral therapy, before treatment. All receptors come from a woman between 40 and 50 years old with HIV. Both conserved end residues are part of each CDR3. A D gene is named only where the DNA matches it firmly. Only some rows state a clone size, as once, few, many or a class for expanded clones.

length: 13
J: TRBJ1-4
size: -
V: TRBV7-6
D: -
DNA: TGTGCCAGCAGCTTTGGGATGAGGGAAAAACTGTTTTTT
CDR3: CASSFGMREKLFF

length: 12
J: TRBJ1-5
size: -
V: TRBV27
D: -
DNA: TGTGCCAGCAGTTTGGGGGGTCAGCCCCAGCATTTT
CDR3: CASSLGGQPQHF

length: 13
J: TRBJ2-7
size: -
V: TRBV6-6
D: -
DNA: TGTGCCAGCACATCAGGGGTTTCGTACGAGCAGTACTTC
CDR3: CASTSGVSYEQYF

length: 14
J: TRBJ1-2
size: -
V: TRBV6-5
D: TRBD1
DNA: TGTGCCAGCAGCCTACAGGGGGGAGGAGGCGGCTACACCTTC
CDR3: CASSLQGGGGGYTF

length: 15
J: TRBJ1-6
size: -
V: TRBV7-8
D: -
DNA: TGTGCCAGCAGCGCGGCCGGGACGGCCTGGGCACCCCTCCACTTT
CDR3: CASSAAGTAWAPLHF

length: 15
J: TRBJ1-1
size: medium-sized
V: TRBV2
D: -
DNA: TGTGCCAGCAGTGGGTCCGGACGGACGAACACTGAAGCTTTCTTT
CDR3: CASSGSGRTNTEAFF

length: 14
J: TRBJ1-1
size: -
V: TRBV5-1
D: -
DNA: TGCGCCAGCAGCTCGGGTCTTGGGATTGCTGAAGCTTTCTTT
CDR3: CASSSGLGIAEAFF

length: 12
J: TRBJ1-6
size: -
V: TRBV10-3
D: TRBD1
DNA: TGTGCCACAAGACAGGGTAATTCACCCCTCCACTTT
CDR3: CATRQGNSPLHF

length: 13
J: TRBJ1-5
size: -
V: TRBV2
D: TRBD1
DNA: TGTGCCAGCAGGACAGGGGTCAGTCAGCCCCAGCATTTT
CDR3: CASRTGVSQPQHF

length: 12
J: TRBJ1-6
size: -
V: TRBV4-1
D: TRBD1
DNA: TGCGCCAGCAGTCGGGACAGGCCCCCCCTCCACTTT
CDR3: CASSRDRPPLHF

length: 15
J: TRBJ1-4
size: -
V: TRBV30
D: TRBD1
DNA: TGTGCCTGGAGTGTGGCGGGGACAGGGGCGGAAAAACTGTTTTTT
CDR3: CAWSVAGTGAEKLFF

length: 15
J: TRBJ1-2
size: few
V: TRBV10-3
D: TRBD1
DNA: TGTGCCATCCCCCGGGGAGACAGGGATGGCTATGGCTACACCTTC
CDR3: CAIPRGDRDGYGYTF

length: 14
J: TRBJ2-7
size: -
V: TRBV9
D: -
DNA: TGTGCCAGCAGCGTAGATATCGGCGCCTACGAGCAGTACTTC
CDR3: CASSVDIGAYEQYF

length: 13
J: TRBJ1-2
size: -
V: TRBV7-9
D: -
DNA: TGTGCCAGCAGCCACCCCCTCGCTTATGGCTACACCTTC
CDR3: CASSHPLAYGYTF

length: 10
J: TRBJ1-1
size: -
V: TRBV20-1
D: -
DNA: TGCAGTGCTAGGGGTGGTGAAGCTTTCTTT
CDR3: CSARGGEAFF

length: 14
J: TRBJ2-7
size: few
V: TRBV7-9
D: -
DNA: TGTGCCAGCAGCTCTCCACAGGGTCCCTACGAGCAGTACTTC
CDR3: CASSSPQGPYEQYF

length: 14
J: TRBJ1-2
size: -
V: TRBV5-4
D: -
DNA: TGTGCCAGCAGCTTGTACGGCGGACCCTATGGCTACACCTTC
CDR3: CASSLYGGPYGYTF

length: 17
J: TRBJ1-5
size: few
V: TRBV1
D: -
DNA: TGCACCAGCAGCCAAGAAGAGGAGGGAGGCGGCAATCAGCCCCAGCATTTT
CDR3: CTSSQEEEGGGNQPQHF

length: 13
J: TRBJ2-1
size: -
V: TRBV7-7
D: TRBD2
DNA: TGTGCCAGCAGCTTATTTGAGCGGGGGGACCAGTTCTTC
CDR3: CASSLFERGDQFF

length: 14
J: TRBJ2-7
size: once
V: TRBV18
D: TRBD1
DNA: TGTGCCAGCTCACCAAGGGACAGAGGCGACGAGCAGTACTTC
CDR3: CASSPRDRGDEQYF

length: 18
J: TRBJ2-7
size: -
V: TRBV27
D: TRBD2
DNA: TGTGCCAGCAGTTTAACGGGTTCAAGGAGCGGGGGGCCCTACGAGCAGTACTTC
CDR3: CASSLTGSRSGGPYEQYF

length: 16
J: TRBJ2-7
size: -
V: TRBV19
D: TRBD1
DNA: TGTGCCAGTAGTATTTGGCACCGGGACAGAATCTACGAGCAGTACTTC
CDR3: CASSIWHRDRIYEQYF

length: 16
J: TRBJ2-3
size: -
V: TRBV4-2
D: TRBD2
DNA: TGTGCCAGCAGCCAAGATTACGGACTAGCCCCAGATACGCAGTATTTT
CDR3: CASSQDYGLAPDTQYF

length: 15
J: TRBJ2-2
size: -
V: TRBV28
D: -
DNA: TGTGCCAGCAGTCCTCCCCCGTCGTACACCGGGGAGCTGTTTTTT
CDR3: CASSPPPSYTGELFF

length: 15
J: TRBJ2-7
size: -
V: TRBV7-7
D: -
DNA: TGTGCCAGCAGCTTAGATGGGTCAGGAATCTACGAGCAGTACTTC
CDR3: CASSLDGSGIYEQYF

length: 15
J: TRBJ2-1
size: -
V: TRBV27
D: TRBD2
DNA: TGTGCCAGCAGTTTATTCGCGGGGGGGACTAGAGAGCAGTTCTTC
CDR3: CASSLFAGGTREQFF

length: 13
J: TRBJ2-3
size: -
V: TRBV7-9
D: -
DNA: TGTGCCAGCAGCTTACAAAGCACAGATACGCAGTATTTT
CDR3: CASSLQSTDTQYF

length: 16
J: TRBJ1-6
size: -
V: TRBV6-5
D: -
DNA: TGTGCCAGCAGTTACCCCCGGTTAGGGGTTTATTCACCCCTCCACTTT
CDR3: CASSYPRLGVYSPLHF

length: 16
J: TRBJ2-7
size: -
V: TRBV4-3
D: -
DNA: TGCGCCAGCAGCCAAGATCCAGGGTCCTCAGCCTACGAGCAGTACTTC
CDR3: CASSQDPGSSAYEQYF

length: 15
J: TRBJ1-2
size: once
V: TRBV5-3
D: -
DNA: TGTGCCAGAAGCTCTCGGGGACCGATGAACTATGGCTACACCTTC
CDR3: CARSSRGPMNYGYTF

length: 14
J: TRBJ2-5
size: -
V: TRBV7-2
D: -
DNA: TGTGCCAGCAGCCCTGGGATTGACGAAGAGACCCAGTACTTC
CDR3: CASSPGIDEETQYF

length: 16
J: TRBJ2-2
size: once
V: TRBV9
D: -
DNA: TGTGCCAGCAGCGTAGTTTGGGGTTCGGACACCGGGGAGCTGTTTTTT
CDR3: CASSVVWGSDTGELFF

length: 15
J: TRBJ1-2
size: -
V: TRBV5-6
D: -
DNA: TGTGCCAGCAGCTTGGTCCGGACAGTTATCTATGGCTACACCTTC
CDR3: CASSLVRTVIYGYTF

length: 15
J: TRBJ2-3
size: -
V: TRBV18
D: -
DNA: TGTGCCAGCAGACCGGCGCAGGGTGGTACAGATACGCAGTATTTT
CDR3: CASRPAQGGTDTQYF

length: 15
J: TRBJ2-1
size: -
V: TRBV5-1
D: -
DNA: TGCGCCAGCAGCGACGACAGAGCGAATTACAATGAGCAGTTCTTC
CDR3: CASSDDRANYNEQFF

length: 16
J: TRBJ1-6
size: few
V: TRBV14
D: -
DNA: TGTGCCAGCAGCCGTTCGGGGGCAGGGACTAATTCACCCCTCCACTTT
CDR3: CASSRSGAGTNSPLHF

length: 13
J: TRBJ1-2
size: -
V: TRBV14
D: -
DNA: TGTGCCAGCAGCCACGAAGGGTGGAATGGCTACACCTTC
CDR3: CASSHEGWNGYTF

length: 16
J: TRBJ2-4
size: -
V: TRBV28
D: -
DNA: TGTGCCAGCAGTCCGACAGGTTACCTAGCCAAAAACATTCAGTACTTC
CDR3: CASSPTGYLAKNIQYF

length: 17
J: TRBJ1-5
size: -
V: TRBV2
D: -
DNA: TGTGCCAGCCTCGAAGCGGGGGGGGGCAGGGTGGGTCAGCCCCAGCATTTT
CDR3: CASLEAGGGRVGQPQHF

length: 15
J: TRBJ1-2
size: -
V: TRBV4-3
D: -
DNA: TGCGCCAGCAGCCCCCCAGGGTTGTCTAACTATGGCTACACCTTC
CDR3: CASSPPGLSNYGYTF

length: 11
J: TRBJ1-1
size: once
V: TRBV5-1
D: -
DNA: TGCGCCAGCAGGACGAACACTGAAGCTTTCTTT
CDR3: CASRTNTEAFF

length: 13
J: TRBJ2-3
size: -
V: TRBV14
D: TRBD2
DNA: TGTGCCAGCAGCCAAGAGACTAGCTCTGCGCAGTATTTT
CDR3: CASSQETSSAQYF

length: 13
J: TRBJ1-1
size: -
V: TRBV27
D: -
DNA: TGTGCCAGCATGGGGGCTGCGAACACTGAAGCTTTCTTT
CDR3: CASMGAANTEAFF

length: 18
J: TRBJ2-7
size: -
V: TRBV5-1
D: TRBD1
DNA: TGCGCCAGCAGCCTAAGGTCTGCAGGGGGCGCGAGTTACTACGAGCAGTACTTC
CDR3: CASSLRSAGGASYYEQYF

length: 13
J: TRBJ2-6
size: -
V: TRBV27
D: -
DNA: TGTGCCAGCAGTTTGGTTGGGGCCAACGTCCTGACTTTC
CDR3: CASSLVGANVLTF

length: 14
J: TRBJ2-2
size: -
V: TRBV5-1
D: -
DNA: TGCGCCAGCAGCTTTTTAGGGAACACCGGGGAGCTGTTTTTT
CDR3: CASSFLGNTGELFF

length: 12
J: TRBJ2-1
size: -
V: TRBV7-8
D: -
DNA: TGTGCCAGCAGCTGGGAACCCAATGAGCAGTTCTTC
CDR3: CASSWEPNEQFF

length: 17
J: TRBJ2-2
size: once
V: TRBV9
D: -
DNA: TGTGCCAGCAGCGTACCCCTCCGTGGGGGGAACACCGGGGAGCTGTTTTTT
CDR3: CASSVPLRGGNTGELFF